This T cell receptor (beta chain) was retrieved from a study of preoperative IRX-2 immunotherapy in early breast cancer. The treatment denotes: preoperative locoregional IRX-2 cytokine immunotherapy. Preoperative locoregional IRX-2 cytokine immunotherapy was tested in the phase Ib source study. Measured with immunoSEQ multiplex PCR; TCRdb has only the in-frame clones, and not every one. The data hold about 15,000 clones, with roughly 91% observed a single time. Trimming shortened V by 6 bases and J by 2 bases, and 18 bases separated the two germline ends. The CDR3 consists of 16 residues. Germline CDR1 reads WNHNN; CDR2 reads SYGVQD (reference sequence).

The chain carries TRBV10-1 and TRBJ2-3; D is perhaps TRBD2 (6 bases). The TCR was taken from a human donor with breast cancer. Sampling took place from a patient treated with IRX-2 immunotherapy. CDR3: CASSIAESGDTDTQYF. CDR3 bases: TGCGCCAGCAGCATAGCGGAGAGCGGAGACACAGATACGCAGTATTTT.